This T cell receptor (beta chain) originates from a study of T cell repertoires in cytomegalovirus infection. Study summary: Public TCR beta signatures indicated both CMV infection and matching HLA type.

TCRdb re-called the reads with MiXCR, one entry per CDR3 protein. The profile covers some 310,000 distinct CDR3 sequences, with around 25% appearing a single time and 10% to 15% taken by the ten largest. With 4 bases removed from V and 0 bases from J, the gap between germline ends came to 4 bases. The length of the CDR3 is 14 residues. Remarks on this clonotype: Its specificity is unknown.

The chain uses TRBV12-3 or TRBV12-4 and TRBJ1-6, with unresolved D. This specimen consisted of cultured PBMCs, obtained from culture after CMV antigen stimulation. The receptor was isolated from a human donor in good health (CMV status not recorded). Some clones in this sample may be carry-over from other donors' samples. CDR3 region: CASSSSSYNSPLHF. The CDR3 DNA is TGTGCCAGCAGTTCGAGCTCCTATAATTCACCCCTCCACTTT.